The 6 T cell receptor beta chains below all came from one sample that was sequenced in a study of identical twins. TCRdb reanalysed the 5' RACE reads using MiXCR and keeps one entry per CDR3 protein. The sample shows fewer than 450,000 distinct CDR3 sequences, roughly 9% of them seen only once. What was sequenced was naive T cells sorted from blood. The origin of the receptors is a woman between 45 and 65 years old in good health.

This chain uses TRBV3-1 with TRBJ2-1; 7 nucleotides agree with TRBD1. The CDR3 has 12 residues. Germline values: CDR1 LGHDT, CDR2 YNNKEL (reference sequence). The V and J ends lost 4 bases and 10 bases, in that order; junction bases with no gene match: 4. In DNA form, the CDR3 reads TGTGCCAGCAGCCCGACAGGGCACGAGCAGTTCTTC. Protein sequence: CASSPTGHEQFF.

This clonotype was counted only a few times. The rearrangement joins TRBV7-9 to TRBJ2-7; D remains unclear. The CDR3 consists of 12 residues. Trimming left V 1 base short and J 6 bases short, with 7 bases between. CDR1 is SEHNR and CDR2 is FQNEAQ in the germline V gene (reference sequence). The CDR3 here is CASSLETAEQYF. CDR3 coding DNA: TGTGCCAGCAGCTTAGAGACCGCCGAGCAGTACTTC.

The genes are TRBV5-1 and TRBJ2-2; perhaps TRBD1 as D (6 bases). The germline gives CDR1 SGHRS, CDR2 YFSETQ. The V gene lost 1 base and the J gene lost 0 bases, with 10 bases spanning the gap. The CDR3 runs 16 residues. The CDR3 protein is CASSLWGPSNTGELFF. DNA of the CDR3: TGCGCCAGCAGCTTGTGGGGGCCGTCGAACACCGGGGAGCTGTTTTTT. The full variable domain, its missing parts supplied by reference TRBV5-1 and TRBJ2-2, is KAGVTQTPRYLIKTRGQQVTLSCSPISGHRSVSWYQQTPGQGLQFLFEYFSETQRNKGNFPGRFSGRQFSNSRSEMNVSTLELGDSALYLCASSLWGPSNTGELFFGEGSRLTVL.

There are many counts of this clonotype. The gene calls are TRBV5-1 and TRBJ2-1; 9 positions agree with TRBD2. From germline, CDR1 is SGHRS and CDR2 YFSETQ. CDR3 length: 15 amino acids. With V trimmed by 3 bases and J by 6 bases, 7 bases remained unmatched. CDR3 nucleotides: TGCGCCAGCAGCTCGGGGACTAGCCTTTTCAATGAGCAGTTCTTC. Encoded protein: CASSSGTSLFNEQFF.

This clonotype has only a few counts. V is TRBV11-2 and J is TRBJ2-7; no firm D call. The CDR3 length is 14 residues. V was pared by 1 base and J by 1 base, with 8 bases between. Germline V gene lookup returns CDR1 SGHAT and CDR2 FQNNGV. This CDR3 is CASSLVSLSYEQYF. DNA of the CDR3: TGTGCCAGCAGCTTAGTTTCGCTTTCCTACGAGCAGTACTTC.

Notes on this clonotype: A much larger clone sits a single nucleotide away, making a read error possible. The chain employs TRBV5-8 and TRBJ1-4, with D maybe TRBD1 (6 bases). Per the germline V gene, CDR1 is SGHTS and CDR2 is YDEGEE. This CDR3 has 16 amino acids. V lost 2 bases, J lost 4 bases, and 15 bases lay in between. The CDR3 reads CASSLTRDNYNEKLFF. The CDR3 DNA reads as TGTGCCAGCAGCTTAACCCGGGACAACTATAATGAAAAACTGTTTTTT.